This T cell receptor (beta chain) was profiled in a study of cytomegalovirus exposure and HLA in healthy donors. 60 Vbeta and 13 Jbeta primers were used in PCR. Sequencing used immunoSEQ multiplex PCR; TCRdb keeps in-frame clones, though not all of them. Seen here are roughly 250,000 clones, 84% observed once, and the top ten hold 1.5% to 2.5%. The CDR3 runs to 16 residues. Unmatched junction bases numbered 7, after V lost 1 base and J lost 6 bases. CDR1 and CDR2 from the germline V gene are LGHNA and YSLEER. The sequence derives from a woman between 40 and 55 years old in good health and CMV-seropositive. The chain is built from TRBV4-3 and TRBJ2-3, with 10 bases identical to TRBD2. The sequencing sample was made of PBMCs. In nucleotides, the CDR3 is TGCGCCAGCAGCCAAGTGGCTAGCGGGAGTGGCGATACGCAGTATTTT. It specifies CASSQVASGSGDTQYF.